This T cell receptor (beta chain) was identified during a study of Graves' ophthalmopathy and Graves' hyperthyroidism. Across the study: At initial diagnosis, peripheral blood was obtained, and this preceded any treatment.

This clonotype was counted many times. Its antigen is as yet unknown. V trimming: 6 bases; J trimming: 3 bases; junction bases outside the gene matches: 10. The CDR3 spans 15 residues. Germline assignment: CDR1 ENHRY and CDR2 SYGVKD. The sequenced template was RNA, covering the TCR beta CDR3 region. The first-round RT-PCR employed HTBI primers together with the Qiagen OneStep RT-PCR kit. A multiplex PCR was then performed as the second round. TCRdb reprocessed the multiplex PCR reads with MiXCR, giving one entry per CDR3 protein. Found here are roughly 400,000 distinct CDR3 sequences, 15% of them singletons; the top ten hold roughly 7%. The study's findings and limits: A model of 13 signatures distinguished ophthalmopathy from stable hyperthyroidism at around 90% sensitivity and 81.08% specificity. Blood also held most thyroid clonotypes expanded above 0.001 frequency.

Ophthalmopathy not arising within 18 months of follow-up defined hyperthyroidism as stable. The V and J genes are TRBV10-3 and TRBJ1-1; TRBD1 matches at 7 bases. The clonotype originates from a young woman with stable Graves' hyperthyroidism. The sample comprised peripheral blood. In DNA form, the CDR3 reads TGTGCCATCAGCGTTCAACGAACAGGGGACACTGAAGCTTTCTTT. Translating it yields CAISVQRTGDTEAFF.